These 20 T cell receptor beta chains were sequenced from one sample in a study of PD-L1 blockade in urothelial cancer. Indicated time point: pretreatment peripheral blood. Libraries were prepared by immunoSEQ multiplex PCR; TCRdb keeps only in-frame clonotypes and omits some of them. The repertoire consists of 100,000 to 150,000 clones, with approximately 84% occurring once and the leading ten covering 3.2%. Sequencing used PBMCs, obtained around atezolizumab (anti-PD-L1) treatment. The receptors come from a man in his fifties with urothelial cancer.

V and J are TRBV10-1 and TRBJ1-2; TRBD1 is a possible D gene (5 bases). There are 13 residues in the CDR3. CDR1 WNHNN and CDR2 SYGVQD come from the germline V gene (reference sequence). Deletions cut 6 bases from V and 8 bases from J, with 16 bases between. CDR3 nucleotides: TGCGCCAGCAGCCCCACAGGAGGGGTAGGCTACACCTTC. Its protein product is CASSPTGGVGYTF.

This chain links TRBV27 with TRBJ2-2; perhaps TRBD2 as D (6 bases). The CDR3 extends over 17 amino acids. Looked up from germline, CDR1 is MNHEY and CDR2 is SMNVEV (reference sequence). V lost 1 base and J lost 1, with 13 bases in between. CDR3 nucleotides: TGTGCCAGCAGTTTATGGGCTTGGGGGGAGAACACCGGGGAGCTGTTTTTT. Its protein is CASSLWAWGENTGELFF.

The DNA of the CDR3 is TGTGCCAGCAGCCAAGGGTTGACTAGCGGGAGGGCAGATACGCAGTATTTT. This codes for CASSQGLTSGRADTQYF. The V gene is TRBV4-2, the J gene TRBJ2-3; 14 bases fit TRBD2. This CDR3 is built from 17 residues. From germline, CDR1 is LGHNA and CDR2 YNFKEQ. V was pared by 1 base and J by 4 bases, with 4 bases of the junction left unmatched.

The J gene is TRBJ1-5, the V gene TRBV10-3; D is uncertain. The CDR3 loop spans 12 amino acids. V was shortened by 3 bases and J by 5 bases, with 5 bases between the two germline ends. Germline V gives CDR1 ENHRY, CDR2 SYGVKD. CDR3 DNA: TGTGCCATCAGTGACATAGATCAGCCCCAGCATTTT. It translates to CAISDIDQPQHF.

The chain is built from TRBV27 and TRBJ1-6, with D unclear. The ends were cut back, 2 bases at V and 8 bases at J, with 16 bases in the middle. The CDR3 length is 16 residues. Germline V CDR1 and CDR2: MNHEY, SMNVEV (reference sequence). In DNA, the CDR3 is TGTGCCAGCAGTTTACTCCAAAGCGGTGGCCATTCACCCCTCCACTTT. This encodes CASSLLQSGGHSPLHF.

The rearrangement joins TRBV2 to TRBJ2-7, with a tentative D call TRBD2 (6 bases). The germline V gene has CDR1 SNHLY and CDR2 FYNNEI. Trimming cost V 6 bases and J 12 bases, with 15 bases left between them. The CDR3 has 11 amino acids. The chain's CDR3 is CASSLAETVYF. The CDR3 nucleotides are TGTGCCAGCAGCTTAGCGGAGACAGTGTACTTC.

This chain uses TRBV4-2 with TRBJ2-3; D is unclear. Trimming pared 0 bases from V and 1 base from J, leaving 11 bases between. CDR1 is LGHNA and CDR2 is YNFKEQ in the germline V gene. The CDR3 is 16 amino acids. As DNA, the CDR3 is TGTGCCAGCAGCCAAGATCATAGTCTGGGCACAGATACGCAGTATTTT. Its protein is CASSQDHSLGTDTQYF.

CDR3 sequence reads: CASRRQGATGTEAFF. In DNA form, the CDR3 reads TGTGCCAGCAGACGCCAGGGGGCTACTGGTACTGAAGCTTTCTTT. The chain links TRBV27 to TRBJ1-1, with 8 bases fitting TRBD1. J was trimmed by 5 bases and V by 6 bases; bases with no gene match: 11. The CDR3 covers 15 residues. Germline CDR1 and CDR2: MNHEY and SMNVEV (reference sequence).

This clone was detected once. The V and J genes are TRBV18 and TRBJ2-6; D gene ambiguous. Trimming shortened V by 3 bases and J by 3 bases, and 12 bases separated the two germline ends. The CDR3 sequence is 16 residues long. Germline CDR1 is KGHSH and CDR2 is LQKENI. The CDR3 loop reads CASSPQVESGANVLTF. The DNA for the CDR3 is TGTGCCAGCTCACCGCAGGTCGAAAGTGGGGCCAACGTCCTGACTTTC.

The V and J genes are TRBV4-1 and TRBJ2-1; the match to TRBD2 covers 10 bases. CDR1 is MGHRA, CDR2 YSYEKL, per germline. V lost 1 base, J lost 4 bases, and 10 bases stayed unmatched. The CDR3 contains 18 residues. Here the CDR3 DNA reads TGCGCCAGCAGCCAAGCAGGGGGGTCTAGCGGGAGATACAATGAGCAGTTCTTC. Residues: CASSQAGGSSGRYNEQFF.

The chain uses TRBV11-2 and TRBJ2-7, with 10 bases lining up with TRBD1. Germline V gene sequence: CDR1 SGHAT, CDR2 FQNNGV. Trimming removed 5 bases from V and 7 bases from J; junction bases left unmatched: 8. This CDR3 comprises 14 residues. CDR3 in amino acids: CASSPGTGDREQYF. The DNA of the CDR3 is TGTGCCAGCAGCCCTGGGACAGGGGACAGGGAGCAGTACTTC.

The J gene is TRBJ1-1, the V gene TRBV5-1, with D tentatively TRBD1 (6 bases). The CDR3 loop spans 13 amino acids. Germline loops: CDR1 SGHRS, CDR2 YFSETQ. The V and J ends lost 1 base and 4 bases respectively, with 8 bases between them. The CDR3: CASSLFRGTEAFF. The DNA for the CDR3 is TGCGCCAGCAGCTTGTTCAGGGGCACTGAAGCTTTCTTT.

The rearrangement joins TRBV7-3 to TRBJ1-5; D possibly corresponds to TRBD1 (5 bases). This CDR3 comprises 16 residues. CDR1 is SGHTA and CDR2 is FQGTGA in the germline V gene. V lost 1 base, J lost 6 bases, and 16 bases lay in between. CDR3 loop: CASSLNGLGGGQPQHF. In nucleotides, the CDR3 is TGTGCCAGCAGCTTAAATGGTCTGGGCGGGGGTCAGCCCCAGCATTTT.

The rearrangement uses TRBV19 and TRBJ2-1, with 8 bases aligning to TRBD2. This CDR3 is 15 amino acids long. V dropped 2 bases and J dropped 6; count of bases not matched to a gene: 6. The germline V gene encodes CDR1 LNHDA and CDR2 SQIVND (reference sequence). The CDR3 sequence is CASSISAGAVNEQFF. The CDR3, as DNA: TGTGCCAGTAGTATATCAGCGGGAGCAGTCAATGAGCAGTTCTTC.

The chain links TRBV4-1 to TRBJ2-3; TRBD2 agrees at 14 bases. The CDR3 has 16 amino acids. Germline lookup yields CDR1 MGHRA and CDR2 YSYEKL. The trim removed 4 bases at V and 7 bases at J, leaving 7 bases unmatched. CDR3 sequence reads: CASSRTGTSGSNTQYF. The CDR3 bases are TGCGCCAGCAGCCGAACCGGGACTAGCGGGAGTAATACGCAGTATTTT.

This clone was seen just once. The rearrangement joins TRBV27 to TRBJ1-5; TRBD1 matches at 7 bases. The germline CDR1 and CDR2 sequences are MNHEY and SMNVEV (reference sequence). J lost 5 bases, V lost 2 bases, and 3 bases had no gene match. The CDR3 covers 14 residues. CDR3 DNA: TGTGCCAGCAGTTTAGAAGGGGGCGATCAGCCCCAGCATTTT. As protein: CASSLEGGDQPQHF.

The chain recombines TRBV28 with TRBJ2-7; D is uncertain. V lost 5 bases, J lost 0 bases, and 5 bases lay in between. The CDR3 consists of 12 residues. From germline, CDR1 is MDHEN and CDR2 SYDVKM. Written as DNA, the CDR3 is TGTGCCAGCAGTCGACTCTCCTACGAGCAGTACTTC. The encoded protein is CASSRLSYEQYF.

Here the CDR3 reads CASSFGTSGFRDTQYF. CDR3 sequence (DNA): TGTGCCAGCAGCTTCGGGACTAGCGGGTTTCGTGATACGCAGTATTTT. The rearrangement joins TRBV7-2 to TRBJ2-3, with 12 positions matching TRBD2. J lost 6 bases, V lost 3 bases, and 7 bases had no gene match. The CDR3 is 16 amino acids. The germline V gene encodes CDR1 SGHTA and CDR2 FQGNSA.

This clone appeared a few times. V gene TRBV6-5 combines with J gene TRBJ1-4, with 7 nucleotides matching TRBD1. V gave up 6 bases and J gave up 8 bases; unmatched junction bases: 9. Germline-derived CDR1 and CDR2 are MNHEY and SVGAGI. CDR3 size: 14 residues. CDR3 region: CASRPWTGVEKLFF. Here the CDR3 DNA reads TGTGCCAGCAGACCTTGGACAGGAGTGGAAAAACTGTTTTTT.

This sequence joins TRBV6-1 and TRBJ2-5; tentative D call: TRBD2 (5 bases). Germline V gene data show CDR1 as MNHNS and CDR2 as SASEGT. This CDR3 is built from 13 residues. Trimming pared 7 bases from V and 5 bases from J, leaving 14 bases between. CDR3 DNA: TGTGCCAGCATCCTAGCATTGGACGAGACCCAGTACTTC. Protein sequence: CASILALDETQYF.